This entry lists 17 T cell receptor beta chains sequenced from one sample in a study of blood T cell repertoires in COVID-19. Libraries were prepared by immunoSEQ multiplex PCR; TCRdb keeps only in-frame clonotypes and omits some of them. The table includes around 200,000 clones, approximately 81% detected once. Source material: peripheral blood. The receptors originated from a woman between 65 and 79 years old with COVID-19, enrolled during active disease.

This chain links TRBV24-1 with TRBJ2-2, with D possibly matching TRBD1 (5 bases). In germline, CDR1 is KGHDR, CDR2 SFDVKD. The CDR3 sequence is 16 residues long. V dropped 6 bases and J dropped 2 bases, with 15 bases sitting between them. The CDR3 sequence is CATSSGQGVNTGELFF. In DNA, the CDR3 is TGTGCCACCAGTTCAGGCCAAGGGGTTAACACCGGGGAGCTGTTTTTT.

The CDR3 DNA sequence: TGTGCCTGGAGTGCCCGAGGAGGGGCAGGAAACACCATATATTTT. It is translated as CAWSARGGAGNTIYF. The gene calls are TRBV30 and TRBJ1-3; D is possibly TRBD1 (5 bases). CDR1 is GTSNPN, CDR2 SVGIG, per germline (reference sequence). This CDR3 has 15 amino acids. Trimming pared 1 base from V and 4 bases from J, leaving 14 bases between.

The CDR3 loop is CASSLRRGETQYF. CDR3 in DNA: TGTGCCAGCAGTTTACGGCGGGGGGAGACCCAGTACTTC. This chain connects TRBV27 to TRBJ2-5; the match to TRBD2 covers 7 bases. Trimming removed 2 bases from V and 5 bases from J; junction bases left unmatched: 2. The CDR3 consists of 13 residues. The germline gives CDR1 MNHEY, CDR2 SMNVEV (reference sequence).

J is TRBJ2-3 and V is TRBV7-3; D possibly corresponds to TRBD2 (7 bases). Germline lookup yields CDR1 SGHTA and CDR2 FQGTGA. CDR3 length: 14 amino acids. The V and J ends lost 2 bases and 2 bases respectively, with 8 bases between them. The CDR3 DNA is TGTGCCAGCAGCTTAGCGGGGGCCACAGATACGCAGTATTTT. It yields the protein CASSLAGATDTQYF.

The chain is built from TRBV27 and TRBJ1-1; 11 bases agree with TRBD1. The CDR3 spans 16 residues. Trimming cost V 2 bases and J 10 bases; bases outside gene matches: 12. CDR1 is MNHEY and CDR2 is SMNVEV in the germline V gene (reference sequence). CDR3 in DNA: TGTGCCAGCAGTTTAGGTGCCGGACAGGGGGCTGCTAGAGCTTTCTTT. This sequence encodes CASSLGAGQGAARAFF.

This clone was seen just once. The J gene is TRBJ2-3, the V gene TRBV7-7; 13 bases line up with TRBD2. The germline CDR1 and CDR2 sequences are SSHAT and FNYEAQ (reference sequence). V lost 2 bases, J lost 2 bases, and 1 base stayed unmatched. The CDR3 runs 16 residues. Written as DNA, the CDR3 is TGTGCCAGCAGCTTAACTAGCGGGGGGGCCACAGATACGCAGTATTTT. This sequence encodes CASSLTSGGATDTQYF.

The genes are TRBV2 and TRBJ1-2; no firm D call. The CDR3 spans 12 residues. The germline V and J ends were trimmed by 7 bases and 11 bases, with 17 bases remaining between them. Germline CDR1 reads SNHLY; CDR2 reads FYNNEI. The CDR3 loop is CASTYPSDHYTF. DNA of the CDR3: TGTGCCAGCACCTACCCCAGCGACCATTACACCTTC.

V and J are TRBV24-1 and TRBJ2-2; the D is unclear. V dropped 1 base and J dropped 0 bases, with 8 bases sitting between them. The CDR3 has 16 amino acids. Germline V CDR1 and CDR2: KGHDR, SFDVKD. CDR3 amino acids: CATSDFSLSNTGELFF. CDR3 sequence (DNA): TGTGCCACCAGTGATTTTTCGCTATCGAACACCGGGGAGCTGTTTTTT.

The chain has TRBV5-1 and TRBJ1-1, with a tentative D call TRBD1 (6 bases). V was trimmed by 6 bases and J by 3 bases, leaving 9 bases between them. The CDR3 spans 12 residues. Germline lookup yields CDR1 SGHRS and CDR2 YFSETQ. DNA of the CDR3: TGCGCCAGCAATAAGGGGGACACTGAAGCTTTCTTT. Amino acids: CASNKGDTEAFF.

The rearrangement links TRBV18 to TRBJ2-7; 9 bases are shared with TRBD1. V shed 2 bases, J shed 7 bases, and the junction held 6 bases outside the gene matches. CDR1 KGHSH and CDR2 LQKENI come from the germline V gene. This CDR3 has 14 residues. CDR3 protein: CASSPGQGQGEQYV. CDR3 coding DNA: TGTGCCAGCTCACCAGGACAGGGGCAAGGGGAGCAGTACGTC.

This clone was picked up a small number of times. V gene TRBV7-9 combines with J gene TRBJ2-3; 7 nucleotides agree with TRBD1. The length of the CDR3 is 15 residues. V shed 0 bases and J 4 bases; nucleotides not matched to a gene: 4. Germline loops: CDR1 SEHNR, CDR2 FQNEAQ (reference sequence). CDR3 DNA sequence: TGTGCCAGCAGCTTAGCGACAACAGGGGCAGATACGCAGTATTTT. It specifies CASSLATTGADTQYF.

The V call is TRBV6-5, the J call TRBJ1-1; 7 nucleotides line up with TRBD1. The CDR3 loop spans 14 amino acids. From germline, CDR1 is MNHEY and CDR2 SVGAGI. After removal of 6 bases from V and 6 bases from J, the junction contained 10 bases not matched to a gene. The CDR3 loop is CASRDTGVLPEAFF. CDR3 in DNA: TGTGCCAGCAGAGATACAGGGGTTTTACCTGAAGCTTTCTTT.

The chain has TRBV7-9 and TRBJ1-4; no clear D gene. Trimming cost V 5 bases and J 6 bases, with 16 bases left between them. Germline CDR1 is SEHNR and CDR2 is FQNEAQ (reference sequence). CDR3 length: 15 amino acids. The CDR3: CASSPGGFRDEKLFF. For the CDR3, the DNA is TGTGCCAGCAGCCCCGGCGGGTTCCGGGATGAAAAACTGTTTTTT. Variable domain in full (rest from reference TRBV7-9 and TRBJ1-4): DTGVSQNPRHKITKRGQNVTFRCDPISEHNRLYWYRQTLGQGPEFLTYFQNEAQLEKSRLLSDRFSAERPKGSFSTLEIQRTEQGDSAMYLCASSPGGFRDEKLFFGSGTQLSVL.

The rearrangement links TRBV5-1 to TRBJ1-2; no clear D. Trimming shortened V by 9 bases and J by 1 base, and 10 bases separated the two germline ends. The CDR3 is 12 residues long. Germline V gene sequence: CDR1 SGHRS, CDR2 YFSETQ. This chain's CDR3 is CATRTGNYGYTF. CDR3 nucleotides: TGCGCCACCAGGACGGGTAACTATGGCTACACCTTC.

This rearrangement joins TRBV27 to TRBJ2-1; 7 nucleotides match TRBD2. The CDR3 runs to 13 residues. Germline lookup yields CDR1 MNHEY and CDR2 SMNVEV (reference sequence). The V gene end was trimmed by 6 bases and the J gene end by 8 bases; junction bases not matched to a gene: 7. As DNA, the CDR3 is TGTGCCAGCAGATGGACTAGTCTCCATGAGCAGTTCTTC. Translation gives CASRWTSLHEQFF.

This clone was observed a handful of times. The sample contains more than one DNA sequence encoding this CDR3. In DNA, the CDR3 is TGTGCCAGCAGCGTCGCCAGCCAAGAGACCCAGTACTTC. It yields the protein CASSVASQETQYF. The J gene is TRBJ2-5, the V gene TRBV9; D not resolved. CDR1 is SGDLS, CDR2 YYNGEE, per germline. The germline V and J ends were trimmed by 2 bases and 1 base, with 6 bases remaining between them. The CDR3 sequence is 13 residues long. Drawing the rest from reference TRBV9 and TRBJ2-5, the complete variable domain is DSGVTQTPKHLITATGQRVTLRCSPRSGDLSVYWYQQSLDQGLQFLIQYYNGEERAKGNILERFSAQQFPDLHSELNLSSLELGDSALYFCASSVASQETQYFGPGTRLLVL.

The chain carries TRBV5-4 and TRBJ2-4; tentatively, D is TRBD1 (8 bases). The CDR3 extends over 16 amino acids. The ends were cut back, 4 bases at V and 2 bases at J, with 16 bases in the middle. Germline CDR1 and CDR2: SGHNT and YYREEE (reference sequence). The DNA of the CDR3 is TGTGCCAGCAGCCGGGGGGACAGGCTAACCAAAAACATTCAGTACTTC. Translation: CASSRGDRLTKNIQYF.